The rows below give T cell receptor beta chains drawn from one sample of a study of post-analysis software for immune sequencing data. TCRdb reprocessed the PCR reads with MiXCR, giving one entry per CDR3 protein. The repertoire holds fewer than 850,000 distinct CDR3 sequences, with 46% as singletons. Sample: blood. These receptors came from a girl aged 10 to 17 with multiple sclerosis. Both conserved end residues are part of each CDR3. D genes are given only for firm matches. Part of the rows lack a size; the others show once, few, many or a class for expanded clones.

>TRBD1|TRBV10-3|TRBJ2-7|NA
CAISSTGVPYEQYF
TGTGCCATCAGTTCGACAGGGGTCCCCTACGAGCAGTACTTC
>TRBD2|TRBV19|TRBJ2-7|few
CASSIRTSGILEQYF
TGTGCCAGTAGTATTAGGACTAGCGGGATCCTCGAGCAGTACTTC
>NA|TRBV15|TRBJ1-5|NA
CATSRDFSGNQPQHF
TGTGCCACCAGCAGAGATTTCTCTGGGAATCAGCCCCAGCATTTT
>TRBD1|TRBV10-3|TRBJ2-5|NA
CAISLTGGQETQYF
TGTGCCATCAGCCTCACAGGGGGACAAGAGACCCAGTACTTC
>NA|TRBV12-3/TRBV12-4|TRBJ2-3|few
CASSLESGGTDTQYF
TGTGCCAGCAGTTTAGAATCAGGAGGCACAGATACGCAGTATTTT
>NA|TRBV28|TRBJ2-1|NA
CASSSRDKHYNEQFF
TGTGCCAGCAGTTCCCGGGACAAGCACTACAATGAGCAGTTCTTC
>TRBD1|TRBV4-2|TRBJ2-3|few
CASSQGQGTRTDTQYF
TGTGCCAGCAGCCAAGGACAGGGGACAAGGACAGATACGCAGTATTTT
>NA|TRBV4-3|TRBJ1-6|NA
CASSQGEWEDPYNSPLHF
TGCGCCAGCAGCCAAGGCGAGTGGGAGGATCCCTATAATTCACCCCTCCACTTT
>NA|TRBV19|TRBJ2-7|NA
CASSIEWNLYYEQYF
TGTGCCAGTAGTATAGAGTGGAACCTCTACTACGAGCAGTACTTC
>TRBD1|TRBV28|TRBJ2-5|NA
CASSPSTRTGDQETQYF
TGTGCCAGCAGTCCTTCTACTAGGACAGGGGATCAAGAGACCCAGTACTTC
>TRBD2|TRBV27|TRBJ2-1|NA
CASSPSSSGSWHNEQFF
TGTGCCAGCAGTCCGTCATCTAGCGGGAGTTGGCACAATGAGCAGTTCTTC
>TRBD2|TRBV20-1|TRBJ2-5|NA
CSPEKREGHQTQYF
TGCAGTCCCGAAAAGCGGGAGGGCCACCAGACCCAGTACTTC
>NA|TRBV6-1|TRBJ2-1|NA
CASSPVGGPYNEQFF
TGTGCCAGCAGCCCAGTAGGGGGTCCCTACAATGAGCAGTTCTTC
>NA|TRBV29-1|TRBJ2-7|few
CSVGGGGVNEQYF
TGCAGCGTAGGAGGGGGGGGAGTCAACGAGCAGTACTTC
>NA|TRBV5-1|TRBJ1-2|few
CASSFGESLNYGYTF
TGCGCCAGCAGCTTCGGAGAGAGCTTGAACTATGGCTACACCTTC
>TRBD1|TRBV4-3|TRBJ1-6|few
CASSQQTGTNSPLHF
TGCGCCAGCAGCCAACAGACAGGGACGAATTCACCCCTCCACTTT
>TRBD1|TRBV7-9|TRBJ1-1|few
CASSRTGSNTEAFF
TGTGCCAGCAGCCGGACAGGCTCAAACACTGAAGCTTTCTTT
>NA|TRBV9|TRBJ2-7|few
CASSVDGLAYEQYF
TGTGCCAGCAGCGTTGACGGACTGGCCTACGAGCAGTACTTC
>NA|TRBV15|TRBJ1-5|NA
CATSRGLDQPQHF
TGTGCCACCAGCCGGGGATTGGACCAGCCCCAGCATTTT
>TRBD2|TRBV11-3|TRBJ2-7|NA
CASSLTLAGDPNEQYF
TGTGCCAGCAGCTTAACCCTAGCGGGAGACCCGAACGAGCAGTACTTC
>NA|TRBV13|TRBJ2-3|few
CASSAFERRTDTQYF
TGTGCCAGCAGCGCGTTTGAGCGGAGAACAGATACGCAGTATTTT
>TRBD2|TRBV7-9|TRBJ2-1|NA
CASSSRPTSGSSNEQFF
TGTGCCAGCAGCTCCCGCCCTACTAGCGGGAGTTCGAATGAGCAGTTCTTC
>TRBD1|TRBV5-6|TRBJ2-2|NA
CASSTVGQGNTGELFF
TGTGCCAGCAGCACCGTGGGACAGGGCAACACCGGGGAGCTGTTTTTT
>NA|TRBV11-2|TRBJ2-3|NA
CASSLGARAVDTQYF
TGTGCCAGCAGCTTAGGTGCGCGGGCAGTGGATACGCAGTATTTT
>NA|TRBV27|TRBJ2-1|few
CASSLGAVYREQFF
TGTGCCAGCAGTTTAGGAGCGGTGTACAGGGAGCAGTTCTTC
>NA|TRBV29-1|TRBJ2-7|few
CSVEGRGTYEQYF
TGCAGCGTTGAAGGGAGGGGGACCTACGAGCAGTACTTC
>TRBD1|TRBV4-3|TRBJ1-1|few
CASSQDRQNTEAFF
TGCGCCAGCAGCCAGGACAGGCAAAACACTGAAGCTTTCTTT
>NA|TRBV7-2|TRBJ2-3|NA
CASSTGFGLDTQYF
TGTGCCAGCAGCACGGGATTCGGTTTGGATACGCAGTATTTT
>TRBD2|TRBV4-2|TRBJ2-1|NA
CASSQGGGLAGGLNEQFF
TGTGCCAGCAGCCAAGGCGGAGGACTAGCGGGAGGGCTAAATGAGCAGTTCTTC
>TRBD1|TRBV12-3/TRBV12-4|TRBJ1-2|few
CASSFYPPGQLAYGYTF
TGTGCCAGTAGTTTCTACCCTCCGGGACAGTTGGCCTATGGCTACACCTTC
>NA|TRBV6-5|TRBJ2-1|NA
CASRPLDSIYNEQFF
TGTGCCAGCAGGCCTCTGGACTCGATCTACAATGAGCAGTTCTTC
>TRBD2|TRBV5-1|TRBJ2-7|few
CASSGGLGAPYEQYF
TGCGCCAGCAGCGGGGGACTAGGGGCGCCCTACGAGCAGTACTTC
>NA|TRBV20-1|TRBJ2-7|few
CSASGSVSYEQYF
TGCAGTGCTAGCGGGAGCGTTAGCTACGAGCAGTACTTC
>NA|TRBV6-5|TRBJ1-5|NA
CASSGGFNQPQHF
TGTGCCAGCAGCGGGGGCTTCAATCAGCCCCAGCATTTT
>NA|TRBV20-1|TRBJ2-2|NA
CSARISGNTGELFF
TGCAGTGCTAGAATTAGCGGAAACACCGGGGAGCTGTTTTTT
>NA|TRBV5-1|TRBJ1-1|NA
CASSFRGFNTEAFF
TGCGCCAGCAGCTTTAGGGGTTTTAACACTGAAGCTTTCTTT
>NA|TRBV18|TRBJ2-5|NA
CASSPLGVGQETQYF
TGTGCCAGCTCACCACTGGGGGTTGGGCAAGAGACCCAGTACTTC
>NA|TRBV9|TRBJ2-3|NA
CASSVEASSTDTQYF
TGTGCCAGCAGCGTAGAGGCCAGTAGCACAGATACGCAGTATTTT
>NA|TRBV7-9|TRBJ2-4|NA
CASSSLGHKNIQYF
TGTGCCAGCAGCTCCCTGGGCCACAAAAACATTCAGTACTTC
>TRBD2|TRBV7-8|TRBJ2-7|NA
CASSQQAGSISYEQYF
TGTGCCAGCAGCCAACAAGCGGGGTCTATCTCCTACGAGCAGTACTTC
>NA|TRBV6-5|TRBJ2-1|NA
CASSYSKLAPLDRNEQFF
TGTGCCAGCAGTTACTCGAAGCTAGCGCCCCTGGATAGGAATGAGCAGTTCTTC
>TRBD2|TRBV6-6|TRBJ2-1|NA
CASSSRTSGSDEQFF
TGTGCCAGCAGTTCCCGGACTAGCGGGAGCGACGAGCAGTTCTTC
>NA|TRBV2|TRBJ2-7|NA
CAGGGTIYEQYF
TGTGCCGGAGGCGGGACAATCTACGAGCAGTACTTC
>NA|TRBV6-5|TRBJ1-2|NA
CASTAFEGRGYTF
TGTGCCAGCACCGCGTTCGAGGGGAGGGGCTACACCTTC
>TRBD2|TRBV20-1|TRBJ2-7|few
CSARGTSGNFYEQYF
TGCAGTGCTAGGGGGACTAGCGGGAACTTCTACGAGCAGTACTTC
>NA|TRBV2|TRBJ1-2|NA
CASSVAQGGSYGYTF
TGTGCCAGCAGTGTGGCACAGGGAGGTTCCTATGGCTACACCTTC
>TRBD2|TRBV7-9|TRBJ2-1|few
CASTSPGKVTSGDNEQFF
TGTGCCAGCACATCTCCGGGCAAGGTTACTAGCGGAGACAATGAGCAGTTCTTC
>TRBD1|TRBV28|TRBJ1-6|few
CASIGTGLSPLHF
TGTGCCAGCATAGGGACAGGGCTTTCACCCCTCCACTTT
>TRBD1|TRBV5-1|TRBJ1-1|few
CASTTGGEAFF
TGCGCCAGCACCACAGGGGGGGAAGCTTTCTTT
>TRBD2|TRBV20-1|TRBJ2-7|NA
CSAPGGGPYEQYF
TGCAGTGCCCCGGGGGGGGGCCCTTACGAGCAGTACTTC
>NA|TRBV29-1|TRBJ2-1|few
CSVDPADFYNEQFF
TGCAGCGTTGATCCGGCAGACTTTTACAATGAGCAGTTCTTC
>NA|TRBV13|TRBJ1-4|NA
CASSNGRGAGEKLFF
TGTGCCAGCAGCAACGGACGGGGTGCCGGTGAAAAACTGTTTTTT
>TRBD2|TRBV27|TRBJ2-1|NA
CASSLRSGRGNEQFF
TGTGCCAGCAGTTTAAGGAGCGGGAGGGGGAATGAGCAGTTCTTC
>TRBD1|TRBV7-6|TRBJ1-6|NA
CASSHRQGANSPLHF
TGTGCCAGCAGCCATAGACAGGGGGCAAATTCACCCCTCCACTTT